This TCR beta chain was captured in a study of blood T cell repertoires in COVID-19 (dated by TCRdb to about 2020). Study-wide context: Samples from collaborators originated in the United States, Italy and Spain and spanned both the acute and convalescent phases of COVID-19. Subjects who had been exposed to COVID-19, were actively infected with it, or had recovered from it provided the deeply sampled blood TCRbeta repertoires that made up the dataset. The repertoires were released in a freely available public database intended as a resource for research on the immune response to SARS-CoV-2. The prospective study material was composed of cDNA or gDNA derived from T cells, B-cell-depleted T cells, or PBMCs. Where available, HLA class I and class II types were taken from metadata supplied by the sample provider and were not determined by assay-based typing. Samples came from the ongoing ImmuneRACE study (first 160 participants) plus 1,254 subjects from 6 global collaborators. Sample metadata almost always included a de-identified subject ID, COVID-19 status, age in years and sex. General study outcomes and caveats: How much clinical and demographic metadata was included differed by source and by participant, and the metadata was provided uncurated.

TCRbeta CDR3 regions were amplified from genomic DNA by means of the immunoSEQ Assay, a bias-controlled multiplex PCR. The paper's data handling went like this. Nucleated cell counts per sample were estimated from amplification of reference gene primers within the assay. To quantify the absolute abundance of each unique TCRbeta CDR3 rearrangement, sequence reads were collapsed and filtered. For each sample, productive Simpson clonality was calculated as the square root of Simpson's diversity index over productive rearrangements. TCRdb's version of the immuneACCESS table is confined to in-frame rearrangements and falls short of the full clone set. An unresolved V gene accounts for under half of the shortfall where checked; the remainder is of unknown origin. That table is the source of V, J and clone size, and D and trimming were worked out from the DNA. The sample has about 100,000 clones on record, 70% to 90% of them singletons. Under 3.5% of the sample is held by the ten biggest clonotypes.

Worth noting for this clone: Its target antigen remains unknown. Per-base qualities were not stored, and no clone one base away is much larger.

Measured from the cysteine to the phenylalanine, the CDR3 is 14 residues long. Only the CDR3 DNA stays, 42 bases, in frame from base 1. Trimming costs V 4 bases and J 3 bases, and their ends lie 12 bases apart. The germline V gene (reference sequence) sets CDR1 to MNHEY and CDR2 to SMNVEV. Participants in the prospective study were enrolled through a virtual design, were aged about 18 to 100 years, and lived in roughly 24 United States geographic areas. Cohort assignment in the prospective study relied on participant-reported clinical history from a screening survey and a study questionnaire. Recovered participants in ImmuneRACE Cohort 3 were defined as having two consecutive negative NP/OP PCR tests, clearance from a healthcare professional, or resolution of symptoms. Each participant in the prospective study had whole blood, serum and a nasopharyngeal or oropharyngeal swab collected by mobile phlebotomists. Participants in the prospective study had the option to provide additional blood draws and questionnaires over a roughly two-month period. Prospective study blood samples were shipped either frozen or at room temperature before DNA extraction.

The sequence links TRBV27 to TRBJ1-1; the D gene remains uncertain. Sequencing was performed on PBMCs or T cells enriched from blood (not recorded which). This receptor was identified in a woman between 45 and 60 years old who had recovered from COVID-19. DNA sequence: TGTGCCAGCAGTTCAAAAGAGGCCTACACTGAAGCTTTCTTT. This codes for CASSSKEAYTEAFF.